Sequencing of this T cell receptor (beta chain) was carried out in a study of radiation and T cells in renal cell carcinoma. Clones were sequenced by immunoSEQ multiplex PCR, and TCRdb holds only the in-frame ones, with some missing. The sample records 45,000 to 55,000 clones, 80% being singletons. Stated time point: blood 2 weeks post-SBRT. As to treatment: 15 Gy SBRT to primary tumor, nephrectomy 4 weeks later. After SBRT, blood was collected at 2 and 4 weeks, plus baseline. Germline CDR1 and CDR2: LNHNV and YYDKDF (reference sequence). The V and J ends lost 2 bases and 6 bases respectively, with 16 bases between them. The CDR3 runs to 15 residues.

Sequencing was performed on blood, taken from a patient whose treatment included radiotherapy and nephrectomy. The clonotype originates from a woman aged 70-85 years with renal cell carcinoma. This sequence joins TRBV15 and TRBJ1-2; D remains ambiguous. For the CDR3, the DNA is TGTGCCACCAGCAGACCGTCAGAGGTTGAGAATGGCTACACCTTC. This translates into CATSRPSEVENGYTF. Full variable domain (remainder filled in from reference TRBV15 and TRBJ1-2): DAMVIQNPRYQVTQFGKPVTLSCSQTLNHNVMYWYQQKSSQAPKLLFHYYDKDFNNEADTPDNFQSRRPNTSFCFLDIRSPGLGDTAMYLCATSRPSEVENGYTFGSGTRLTVV.